This T cell receptor beta chain was recorded in a study of T cell responses to AZD1222 COVID-19 vaccine. Whole-study results and caveats: Compared with day 0, the breadth and depth of the Spike-specific TCR repertoire rose significantly after two doses of AZD1222. CD4 TCRs covered the whole spike, strongest at regions 160-218 and 743-854. Clonal diversity was possibly underestimated; the donors were predominantly white British and more often female. AZD1222 recipients seropositive at baseline numbered only six or seven.

Of note for this clone: Its specificity is unknown.

The length of the CDR3 is 14 residues. CDR1 is MRHNA and CDR2 is SNTAGT in the germline V gene. Unmatched junction bases numbered 10, after V lost 9 bases and J lost 5 bases. TCRdb's copy holds only in-frame clones and misses some; the assay was immunoSEQ multiplex PCR. The table records 200,000 or so clones, almost 95% of them present only once. The source of this sequence is an adult in good health. Specimen: peripheral blood, collected on day 0 of AZD1222 vaccination. The V call is TRBV6-4, the J call TRBJ1-2; 9 positions match TRBD1. In DNA form, the CDR3 reads TGTGCCAGACACAGGGGGACAGGGTTTTATGGCTACACCTTC. The encoded protein is CARHRGTGFYGYTF.